This T cell receptor beta chain is drawn from a study of T cells in Graves' hyperthyroidism and ophthalmopathy. This clonotype was detected a few times. The source material, RNA transcripts, was used to amplify TCR beta CDR3 regions. TCR CDR3 regions were first amplified by RT-PCR with HTBI primers. TCRdb ran MiXCR on the multiplex PCR reads and lists one entry per CDR3 protein. The table includes hundreds of thousands of distinct CDR3 sequences, around 14% detected once. This CDR3 comprises 17 residues. The junction had 8 bases not matched to a gene; V was cut back by 5 bases and J by 1 base. CDR1 is MNHEY, CDR2 SVGEGT, per germline.

The rearrangement joins TRBV6-2 or TRBV6-3 to TRBJ1-5, with 10 bases lining up with TRBD1. The sequenced sample consisted of blood. This TCR was recovered from a woman between 18 and 29 years old with Graves' hyperthyroidism. For the CDR3, the DNA is TGTGCCAGCAGTACGACAGGGGGCGGGTTGAGCAATCAGCCCCAGCATTTT. It translates to CASSTTGGGLSNQPQHF.